The 28 T cell receptor beta chains listed next were all sequenced from one sample in a study of cytotoxic CD8 clonotypes in ibrutinib-treated CLL. Assay: immunoSEQ multiplex PCR; the TCRdb copy retains only in-frame clones and omits some. The sample has some 150,000 clones, around three quarters seen once. Sample: PBMCs, taken after 12 months of ibrutinib treatment. The receptors stem from a human donor with chronic lymphocytic leukemia.

The V gene is TRBV6-5, the J gene TRBJ2-3; D ambiguous. V was cut by 1 base and J by 1 base, with 9 bases left in between. The CDR3 consists of 15 residues. Germline V gene lookup returns CDR1 MNHEY and CDR2 SVGAGI. In DNA, the CDR3 is TGTGCCAGCAGTTACTGGGGAATACGCACAGATACGCAGTATTTT. Translating gives CASSYWGIRTDTQYF.

The chain employs TRBV7-2 and TRBJ2-1, with 12 nucleotides matching TRBD2. The CDR3 length is 16 residues. Germline V gene lookup returns CDR1 SGHTA and CDR2 FQGNSA. The trim removed 5 bases at V and 7 bases at J, leaving 9 bases unmatched. The CDR3 region is CASSISGLAGNNEQFF. In nucleotides, the CDR3 is TGTGCCAGCAGCATATCGGGACTAGCGGGTAATAATGAGCAGTTCTTC.

The V gene is TRBV28, the J gene TRBJ2-7; 7 bases map to TRBD2. The germline V gene encodes CDR1 MDHEN and CDR2 SYDVKM. The CDR3 is 13 amino acids. The junction had 6 bases not matched to a gene; V was cut back by 7 bases and J by 3 bases. The chain's CDR3 is CASKTSTHYEQYF. The CDR3 bases are TGTGCCAGCAAGACTAGCACCCACTACGAGCAGTACTTC.

This clone has only a few counts. J is TRBJ2-1 and V is TRBV25-1; perhaps TRBD1 as D (5 bases). Trimming removed 5 bases from V and 3 bases from J, with 8 bases in between. CDR3 length equals 13 residues. Germline lookup yields CDR1 MGHDK and CDR2 SYGVNS. The CDR3 reads CASSQGNYNEQFF. Written as DNA, the CDR3 is TGTGCCAGCAGTCAGGGAAACTACAATGAGCAGTTCTTC.

Comments on this clone: The sample has other DNA sequences that encode this CDR3 too. This chain uses TRBV11-2 with TRBJ1-1; the D is unclear. The CDR3 contains 13 residues. Germline values: CDR1 SGHAT, CDR2 FQNNGV. Trimming took 3 bases from V and 1 from J, leaving 6 bases between them. The CDR3 protein is CASSLERNTEAFF. CDR3 in DNA: TGTGCCAGCAGCTTGGAACGGAACACTGAAGCTTTCTTT. Full variable domain (rest looked up from reference TRBV11-2 and TRBJ1-1): EAGVAQSPRYKIIEKRQSVAFWCNPISGHATLYWYQQILGQGPKLLIQFQNNGVVDDSQLPKDRFSAERLKGVDSTLKIQPAKLEDSAVYLCASSLERNTEAFFGQGTRLTVV.

The chain uses TRBV30 and TRBJ1-1, with no clear D. V gave up 5 bases and J gave up 6 bases, with 10 bases separating them. The V gene's germline CDR1 is GTSNPN and CDR2 SVGIG (reference sequence). The CDR3 length is 11 residues. CDR3 residues: CAWWGEPEAFF. CDR3 DNA: TGTGCCTGGTGGGGAGAGCCTGAAGCTTTCTTT.

This clone has just one count. V usage is TRBV23-1 and J usage is TRBJ2-3, with 7 bases lining up with TRBD2. Being an ORF, TRBV23-1 has a function that is uncertain. V shed 2 bases and J 0 bases; nucleotides not matched to a gene: 8. The CDR3 runs to 17 residues. The CDR3 bases are TGCGCCAGCAGTCAACGGGGACTAATGACTAGCACAGATACGCAGTATTTT. Protein: CASSQRGLMTSTDTQYF.

This CDR3 reads CASSVDPGTGRGEQFF. The CDR3, as DNA: TGTGCCAGCAGCGTAGATCCAGGGACAGGGAGGGGTGAGCAGTTCTTC. This chain uses TRBV9 with TRBJ2-1, with TRBD1 matching 9 bases. This CDR3 has 16 amino acids. V dropped 0 bases and J dropped 9; count of bases not matched to a gene: 10. Germline values: CDR1 SGDLS, CDR2 YYNGEE.

V gene TRBV23-1 combines with J gene TRBJ1-4; D gene ambiguous. TRBV23-1 belongs to the ORF category, with a function that is uncertain. This CDR3 has 14 residues. Trimming left V 4 bases short and J 8 bases short, with 14 bases between. The CDR3 is CASSPWRDEEKLFF. The CDR3 DNA reads TGCGCCAGCAGTCCGTGGAGGGATGAAGAAAAACTGTTTTTT.

This clone has a handful of counts. The rearrangement links TRBV9 to TRBJ1-4; 7 bases align to TRBD1. Trimming cost V 0 bases and J 0 bases; bases outside gene matches: 2. CDR3 size: 16 residues. Germline lookup yields CDR1 SGDLS and CDR2 YYNGEE. CDR3 amino acids: CASSVAQGSTNEKLFF. As DNA, the CDR3 is TGTGCCAGCAGCGTAGCACAGGGGTCAACTAATGAAAAACTGTTTTTT. The entire variable domain, with the rest obtained from reference TRBV9 and TRBJ1-4, is as follows: DSGVTQTPKHLITATGQRVTLRCSPRSGDLSVYWYQQSLDQGLQFLIQYYNGEERAKGNILERFSAQQFPDLHSELNLSSLELGDSALYFCASSVAQGSTNEKLFFGSGTQLSVL.

J is TRBJ1-2 and V is TRBV11-3; D unresolved. The germline V gene encodes CDR1 SGHNT and CDR2 YENEEA. This CDR3 spans 14 amino acids. V lost 2 bases and J lost 8, with 15 bases in between. The CDR3 nucleotides read TGTGCCAGCAGCTTAAAGGGTCTCAAGTCGGGCTACACCTTC. This translates into CASSLKGLKSGYTF.

The chain employs TRBV7-2 and TRBJ2-7; 7 nucleotides line up with TRBD2. The J segment lost 0 bases and the V segment lost 4 bases, leaving 6 bases of the junction unmatched. CDR1 is SGHTA, CDR2 FQGNSA, per germline. This CDR3 comprises 15 residues. CDR3 sequence: CASSSPRGGSYEQYF. CDR3 DNA: TGTGCCAGCAGCTCACCCCGCGGGGGCTCCTACGAGCAGTACTTC.

V gene TRBV2 combines with J gene TRBJ1-1; a possible D gene is TRBD1 (6 bases). V lost 1 base and J 6 bases, leaving 12 bases between the germline ends. This CDR3 contains 14 residues. Germline V gene lookup returns CDR1 SNHLY and CDR2 FYNNEI. CDR3 bases: TGTGCCAGCAGTGAAGGACCAGAGGGGGCTGAAGCTTTCTTT. Protein: CASSEGPEGAEAFF. The full variable domain, in which reference TRBV2 and TRBJ1-1 provide the parts outside the CDR3, is EPEVTQTPSHQVTQMGQEVILRCVPISNHLYFYWYRQILGQKVEFLVSFYNNEISEKSEIFDDQFSVERPDGSNFTLKIRSTKLEDSAMYFCASSEGPEGAEAFFGQGTRLTVV.

This clone was seen a few times. This chain connects TRBV5-5 to TRBJ2-5, with TRBD1 matching over 11 bases. Germline V gene sequence: CDR1 SGHKS, CDR2 YYEKEE (reference sequence). V was clipped by 4 bases and J by 7 bases; unmatched bases: 15. This CDR3 contains 17 residues. CDR3 in amino acids: CASSGGQGVYPGGTQYF. In DNA, the CDR3 is TGTGCCAGCAGCGGGGGACAGGGGGTTTACCCAGGAGGGACCCAGTACTTC.

The V and J genes are TRBV15 and TRBJ2-3; 8 bases fit TRBD2. Germline V lookup: CDR1 LNHNV, CDR2 YYDKDF (reference sequence). Trimming took 0 bases from V and 3 from J; bases not matched to a gene: 8. This CDR3 has 17 amino acids. DNA of the CDR3: TGTGCCACCAGCAGAGATAAGGGACTAGGGTTAACAGATACGCAGTATTTT. This translates into CATSRDKGLGLTDTQYF.

The gene calls are TRBV21-1 and TRBJ2-7; the D segment call TRBD1 is taken from the table without a DNA check. TRBV21-1 has pseudogene status. CDR3 length equals 14 residues. The CDR3 is CASSTAGTAYEQYF. In nucleotides, the CDR3 is TGTGCCAGCAGCACCGCAGGGACAGCCTACGAGCAGTACTTC.

The rearrangement joins TRBV18 to TRBJ1-4, with D possibly being TRBD1 (5 bases). Germline CDR1 KGHSH, CDR2 LQKENI. The CDR3 has 15 amino acids. The germline V and J ends were trimmed by 4 bases and 7 bases, with 16 bases remaining between them. CDR3 in DNA: TGTGCCAGCTCACTCCCGGGGGGGAGAGGTGAAAAACTGTTTTTT. Protein: CASSLPGGRGEKLFF.

This clone showed up just once. V gene TRBV5-6 combines with J gene TRBJ1-3; D gene ambiguous. Looked up from germline, CDR1 is SGHDT and CDR2 is YYEEEE. V was clipped by 2 bases and J by 7 bases, with 16 bases between them. The CDR3 runs to 15 residues. The CDR3 is CASSFPRSAGNTIYF. The CDR3 DNA sequence: TGTGCCAGCAGCTTTCCACGTAGTGCCGGGAACACCATATATTTT.

The chain links TRBV5-8 to TRBJ2-5, with D possibly being TRBD1 (6 bases). The CDR3 spans 17 residues. V gave up 2 bases and J gave up 5 bases, with 22 bases separating them. Looked up from germline, CDR1 is SGHTS and CDR2 is YDEGEE. The chain's CDR3 is CASSFGPGAPRGETQYF. The CDR3, as DNA: TGTGCCAGCAGCTTTGGGCCAGGGGCGCCTAGAGGGGAGACCCAGTACTTC. Using reference TRBV5-8 and TRBJ2-5 for the parts outside the CDR3, the full variable domain is EAGVTQSPTHLIKTRGQQATLRCSPISGHTSVYWYQQALGLGLQFLLWYDEGEERNRGNFPPRFSGRQFPNYSSELNVNALELEDSALYLCASSFGPGAPRGETQYFGPGTRLLVL.

This chain joins TRBV28 and TRBJ2-7, with D uncertain. Between the trimmed V and J ends, which lost 9 bases and 2 bases, there was a span of 14 bases. The V gene's germline CDR1 is MDHEN and CDR2 SYDVKM. This CDR3 region has 13 residues. CDR3 region: CASSSNQAYEQYF. DNA of the CDR3: TGTGCCAGTTCGAGCAACCAGGCCTACGAGCAGTACTTC.

The chain uses TRBV6-1 and TRBJ1-5, with D uncertain. This CDR3 region has 16 residues. CDR1 MNHNS and CDR2 SASEGT come from the germline V gene. V was shortened by 2 bases and J by 7 bases, with 18 bases between the two germline ends. The DNA for the CDR3 is TGTGCCAGCAGTGAACACAGTACGGGAGAGTGGCAGCCCCAGCATTTT. Translating it yields CASSEHSTGEWQPQHF.

This rearrangement joins TRBV27 to TRBJ2-2, with 12 bases aligning to TRBD1. Germline V gene sequence: CDR1 MNHEY, CDR2 SMNVEV (reference sequence). V shed 4 bases and J 6 bases; nucleotides not matched to a gene: 6. This CDR3 is built from 16 residues. The CDR3 sequence is CASSSSGQGAPGELFF. The CDR3 region has the DNA TGTGCCAGCAGTTCATCGGGACAGGGGGCTCCCGGGGAGCTGTTTTTT.

The chain combines TRBV28 with TRBJ2-7; D is perhaps TRBD1 (6 bases). Between the trimmed V and J ends, which lost 6 bases and 6 bases, there was a span of 12 bases. This CDR3 comprises 12 residues. CDR1 is MDHEN, CDR2 SYDVKM, per germline. CDR3 residues: CASRSQGFEQYF. The CDR3 DNA follows: TGTGCCAGCAGATCACAGGGCTTCGAGCAGTACTTC.

The chain is built from TRBV27 and TRBJ2-2; D may be TRBD1 (5 bases). V lost 3 bases and J lost 9, with 14 bases in between. The CDR3 sequence is 14 residues long. CDR1 and CDR2 (germline): MNHEY, SMNVEV (reference sequence). The CDR3 here is CASSFSGIDRELFF. DNA for the CDR3: TGTGCCAGCAGTTTCTCAGGGATTGACCGGGAGCTGTTTTTT.

This CDR3 is CASNHGIEQYF. As DNA, the CDR3 is TGTGCCAGCAACCACGGGATTGAGCAGTACTTC. The V call is TRBV6-5, the J call TRBJ2-7, with TRBD2 as a possible D gene (5 bases). The CDR3 has 11 residues. With 7 bases removed from V and 7 bases from J, the gap between germline ends came to 11 bases. Germline lookup yields CDR1 MNHEY and CDR2 SVGAGI.

The gene calls are TRBV19 and TRBJ1-3, with TRBD1 matching 7 bases. Trimming cost V 1 base and J 2 bases; bases outside gene matches: 2. Germline V gene data show CDR1 as LNHDA and CDR2 as SQIVND (reference sequence). The CDR3 extends over 15 amino acids. The CDR3 DNA is TGTGCCAGTAGTATAGGAGGGACAGCTGGAAACACCATATATTTT. As protein: CASSIGGTAGNTIYF.

This chain uses TRBV7-2 with TRBJ2-7; D gene unclear. Germline CDR1 and CDR2: SGHTA and FQGNSA. CDR3 length: 11 residues. V was cut by 5 bases and J by 7 bases, with 9 bases left in between. The CDR3 coding sequence is TGTGCCAGCAGCCCCATGTCTGAGCAGTACTTC. Protein sequence: CASSPMSEQYF. Drawing the rest from reference TRBV7-2 and TRBJ2-7, the complete variable domain is GAGVSQSPSNKVTEKGKDVELRCDPISGHTALYWYRQSLGQGLEFLIYFQGNSAPDKSGLPSDRFSAERTGGSVSTLTIQRTQQEDSAVYLCASSPMSEQYFGPGTRLTVT.

To note about this clone: Compared with germline, one end of the junction differs, possibly owing to a read error. The chain has TRBV18 and TRBJ2-7, with 10 bases identical to TRBD1. This CDR3 comprises 14 residues. CDR1 and CDR2 from the germline V gene are KGHSH and LQKENI. CDR3 loop: CASSPQTGGWEQYF. The CDR3 DNA reads as TGTGCCAGCTCTCCACAGACAGGGGGCTGGGAGCAGTACTTC.